Sequencing of this T cell receptor (beta chain) was carried out in a study of tumor-infiltrating lymphocytes in localized non-small cell lung cancer. As for the study in general: Resected tumor was paired with non-adjacent uninvolved lung from the same patient. Regarding the study as a whole: T-cell fraction did not differ between immunotypes IM1 and IM2. Different pieces of the same tissue were used for each assay.

This clone was seen a single time. What it recognizes is unknown. TCRdb keeps only in-frame clones here, not all; method: immunoSEQ multiplex PCR. The data contain approximately 21,000 clones, about 80% of them singletons. The CDR3 has 14 amino acids. V gave up 0 bases and J gave up 6 bases, with 10 bases separating them. Per the germline V gene, CDR1 is LNHNV and CDR2 is YYDKDF (reference sequence). The TCR was taken from a human donor with non-small cell lung cancer. Sequenced sample: lung tumor tissue. V gene TRBV15 combines with J gene TRBJ2-3; D is uncertain. The CDR3 here is CATSRDKVGDTQYF. CDR3 DNA: TGTGCCACCAGCAGAGATAAGGTTGGGGATACGCAGTATTTT. Full variable domain (missing parts from reference TRBV15 and TRBJ2-3): DAMVIQNPRYQVTQFGKPVTLSCSQTLNHNVMYWYQQKSSQAPKLLFHYYDKDFNNEADTPDNFQSRRPNTSFCFLDIRSPGLGDTAMYLCATSRDKVGDTQYFGPGTRLTVL.